The 20 T cell receptor beta chains given below trace back to one sample, sequenced in a study of blood T cells in healthy people across ages. The authors ran a second PCR of about 7 to 11 cycles using a sample-barcoded 5' primer and a J-beta primer mix. Using its own MiXCR run on the 5' RACE reads, TCRdb lists one record per CDR3 protein. Of 1.5 million to 2 million distinct CDR3 sequences in the sample, about 50% were seen once. The specimen was blood. These receptors were taken from a woman between 40 and 50 years old in good health.

CDR3 sequence: CSAIPEVWNTEAFF. In DNA, the CDR3 is TGCAGTGCTATACCAGAGGTCTGGAACACTGAAGCTTTCTTT. V gene TRBV20-1 combines with J gene TRBJ1-1, with D unclear. The germline V gene has CDR1 DFQATT and CDR2 SNEGSKA (reference sequence). The CDR3 has 14 residues. V dropped 4 bases and J dropped 1 base, with 13 bases sitting between them.

This sequence joins TRBV3-1 and TRBJ2-7, with 8 positions matching TRBD2. Trimming removed 10 bases from V and 5 bases from J; junction bases left unmatched: 7. Germline V CDR1 and CDR2: LGHDT, YNNKEL (reference sequence). CDR3 length equals 12 residues. The CDR3 DNA follows: TGTGCCACACAGGGACTAGACCACGAGCAGTACTTC. Protein product: CATQGLDHEQYF.

This chain uses TRBV28 with TRBJ2-5, with TRBD1 as a possible D gene (6 bases). The CDR3 runs 15 residues. Trimming stripped 4 bases from V and 4 bases from J, with 16 bases between. Germline loops: CDR1 MDHEN, CDR2 SYDVKM. The CDR3 region is CASSYTGLTGETQYF. The CDR3 bases are TGTGCCAGCAGTTACACAGGGTTGACGGGAGAGACCCAGTACTTC.

The V gene is TRBV5-1, the J gene TRBJ2-5; a weak D match, TRBD2 (5 bases). V shed 4 bases and J shed 1 base, with 14 bases lying between them. In germline, CDR1 is SGHRS, CDR2 YFSETQ. CDR3 length: 15 amino acids. CDR3 DNA: TGCGCCAGCAGCCGGGTGGGGAGTGGCCAAGAGACCCAGTACTTC. Translated, it gives CASSRVGSGQETQYF.

V and J are TRBV24-1 and TRBJ2-1, with D tentatively TRBD1 or TRBD2 (5 bases each). V was cut by 7 bases and J by 5 bases, with 17 bases left in between. The germline V gene has CDR1 KGHDR and CDR2 SFDVKD. The length of the CDR3 is 15 residues. The CDR3, as DNA: TGTGCCACCAGCCCTAGGGCAGGGCGGGACAATGAGCAGTTCTTC. Its translation: CATSPRAGRDNEQFF.

The chain links TRBV11-3 to TRBJ2-3; 13 positions agree with TRBD2. CDR1 and CDR2 from the germline V gene are SGHNT and YENEEA. The V segment lost 5 bases and the J segment 0 bases; nucleotides outside the gene matches: 8. The CDR3 loop spans 18 amino acids. The CDR3 protein is CASSPRLAGGLSTDTQYF. The CDR3 coding sequence is TGTGCCAGCAGCCCAAGACTAGCGGGGGGATTAAGCACAGATACGCAGTATTTT.

The CDR3 here is CSAQITVTGGGQPQHF. The CDR3 coding sequence is TGCAGTGCCCAAATAACCGTGACAGGGGGCGGGCAGCCCCAGCATTTT. The rearrangement uses TRBV20-1 and TRBJ1-5; 10 bases agree with TRBD1. The V gene end was trimmed by 6 bases and the J gene end by 7 bases; junction bases not matched to a gene: 15. The CDR3 extends over 16 amino acids. Germline V gives CDR1 DFQATT, CDR2 SNEGSKA (reference sequence).

The gene calls are TRBV27 and TRBJ1-1; the D gene is possibly TRBD1 (5 bases). Germline V gene sequence: CDR1 MNHEY, CDR2 SMNVEV (reference sequence). There are 18 residues in the CDR3. V was clipped by 0 bases and J by 0 bases, with 17 bases between them. In DNA, the CDR3 is TGTGCCAGCAGTTTATCAAGTATGGGGCGCTTTATGAACACTGAAGCTTTCTTT. Translated: CASSLSSMGRFMNTEAFF.

The chain links TRBV20-1 to TRBJ2-5; TRBD1 is a possible D gene (6 bases). The germline gives CDR1 DFQATT, CDR2 SNEGSKA (reference sequence). The CDR3 runs 13 residues. Trimming pared 2 bases from V and 5 bases from J, leaving 12 bases between. CDR3 in DNA: TGCAGTGCTAGAAGGACAGTTGGGGAGACCCAGTACTTC. Translation: CSARRTVGETQYF.

The table lists this clonotype with a few counts. This rearrangement joins TRBV4-3 to TRBJ2-7; TRBD1 agrees at 10 bases. CDR3 length: 15 amino acids. Trimming removed 4 bases from V and 4 bases from J; junction bases left unmatched: 7. CDR1 and CDR2 (germline): LGHNA, YSLEER. CDR3 nucleotide sequence: TGCGCCAGCAGCCCAGCCTCGGGACAGGGGTACGAGCAGTACTTC. This gives the protein CASSPASGQGYEQYF.

The chain joins TRBV5-5 to TRBJ2-7, with TRBD1 identical over 8 bases. Losses at the gene ends were 2 bases for V and 0 bases for J; bases not matched to a gene: 4. Germline CDR1 and CDR2: SGHKS and YYEKEE (reference sequence). This CDR3 spans 15 amino acids. CDR3 amino acids: CASSLPGQVSYEQYF. The CDR3 DNA sequence: TGTGCCAGCAGCTTACCGGGACAGGTCTCCTACGAGCAGTACTTC.

The chain employs TRBV6-5 and TRBJ2-5; 8 bases map to TRBD2. The CDR3 is 16 residues long. Germline V lookup: CDR1 MNHEY, CDR2 SVGAGI. The ends lost 0 bases at V and 4 bases at J; junction bases unmatched: 7. The CDR3 region has the DNA TGTGCCAGCAGTTACTCGGGACTAGTGGTGAGAGAGACCCAGTACTTC. Its protein product is CASSYSGLVVRETQYF.

The chain carries TRBV12-3 or TRBV12-4 and TRBJ2-3, with TRBD2 as a possible D gene (7 bases). Trimming stripped 5 bases from V and 2 bases from J, with 14 bases between. CDR3 length: 15 residues. The CDR3 coding sequence is TGTGCCAGCAGTCCAAAGGGGGGGTTCACAGATACGCAGTATTTT. Amino acids: CASSPKGGFTDTQYF.

This CDR3 reads CASSSSDSPSSYNEQFF. The CDR3 nucleotides are TGTGCCAGCAGTTCCTCGGACTCCCCTAGCTCCTACAATGAGCAGTTCTTC. The chain has TRBV27 and TRBJ2-1; D might be TRBD2 (5 bases). The CDR3 runs 17 residues. CDR1 and CDR2 (germline): MNHEY, SMNVEV (reference sequence). Trimming stripped 4 bases from V and 0 bases from J, with 16 bases between.

The chain has TRBV28 and TRBJ2-4; D could derive from TRBD1 or TRBD2 (6 bases each). The DNA end is more similar to TRBJ2-7, so the J call may be wrong. The CDR3 runs to 15 residues. Germline values: CDR1 MDHEN, CDR2 SYDVKM. The CDR3 is CASRGSRGPSYEQYF. The CDR3 coding sequence is TGTGCCAGCAGAGGGTCCCGGGGGCCCTCCTACGAGCAGTACTTC.

This clonotype was found a few times. The gene calls are TRBV6-5 and TRBJ2-6; tentatively, D is TRBD2 (6 bases). Germline V gives CDR1 MNHEY, CDR2 SVGAGI. CDR3 length: 17 amino acids. Trimming removed 1 base at V and 2 bases at J, with 12 bases between. The CDR3 protein is CASSYYLEGAGANVLTF. DNA for the CDR3: TGTGCCAGCAGTTACTATTTGGAGGGTGCTGGGGCCAACGTCCTGACTTTC.

A remark on this clonotype: An end of the junction does not agree with germline; a read error may underlie this. The chain couples TRBV29-1 to TRBJ2-4; TRBD1 or TRBD2 may be the D gene (5 bases each). The CDR3 runs to 13 residues. CDR1 and CDR2 from the germline V gene are SQVTM and ANQGSEA. CDR3 sequence: CSAGTRAKNIRYF. CDR3 coding DNA: TGCAGCGCGGGGACCCGAGCCAAAAACATTCGGTACTTC.

Remarks on this clonotype: A much larger clone differs from this one at a single base, so this may be a read error. The chain couples TRBV7-3 to TRBJ2-1, with unresolved D. V was pared by 7 bases and J by 4 bases, with 11 bases between. The CDR3 has 13 amino acids. The germline gives CDR1 SGHTA, CDR2 FQGTGA. This CDR3 reads CASNSGSYNEQFF. The CDR3 region has the DNA TGTGCCAGCAACTCCGGGTCGTACAATGAGCAGTTCTTC.

The V and J genes are TRBV5-1 and TRBJ2-7; TRBD1 aligns across 7 bases. Germline V lookup: CDR1 SGHRS, CDR2 YFSETQ. CDR3 length: 17 amino acids. The V segment lost 0 bases and the J segment 7 bases; nucleotides outside the gene matches: 16. The CDR3 spells CASSLAKRQGLHNEQYF. DNA of the CDR3: TGCGCCAGCAGCTTGGCCAAGCGACAGGGCTTACACAATGAGCAGTACTTC.

The rearrangement joins TRBV6-2 or TRBV6-3 to TRBJ2-1, with a tentative D call TRBD2 (5 bases). TRBJ2-7 matches the DNA end more closely, so the J call is doubtful. Germline CDR1 MNHEY, CDR2 SVGEGT. The CDR3 loop spans 17 amino acids. Here the CDR3 reads CASSAGRRKRSYNEQYF. The CDR3 DNA sequence: TGTGCCAGCAGCGCGGGCCGCAGGAAACGGTCCTACAATGAGCAGTACTTC.